This TCR beta chain was captured by sequencing in a study of regulatory T cells in long-lasting Graves disease (dated by TCRdb to the early 2020s). Turning to the overall study: Persistent Graves' disease was defined as antithyroid drug treatment for over 5 years with persistently positive TSH receptor autoantibodies. A total of about 35 samples underwent TCR sequencing, from around 13 patients with persistent Graves' disease and approximately 20 patients with newly diagnosed Graves' disease. Persistent Graves' disease patients in the clinical cohort had taken antithyroid drugs for about 10.3 years on average. The study took place in China and was registered as a clinical trial. Peripheral blood TCR sequencing and RNA sequencing compared persistent Graves' disease patients with newly diagnosed Graves' disease patients. Overall study outcomes, separate from this receptor: Peripheral blood alone was examined, since thyroid tissue, which constituted the primary lesion, could not be accessed. TRBV28, TRBJ1-2 and TRBJ2-5 were preferentially used in persistent disease, while TRBV20-1 and TRBJ2-1 were favored in newly diagnosed disease. Sequencing and analysis were restricted to the TCR beta chain. Persistent patients shared more public clonotypes among themselves (around 2,500) than newly diagnosed patients did (about 970). The authors noted that the small sample size was a limitation that may lower accuracy. Persistent Graves' disease patients showed lower TCR Shannon entropy and fewer highly expanded clones than newly diagnosed patients, suggesting clonal expansion.

According to the study, the label for this sample's time point signals: persistent/refractory GD, antithyroid drugs over 5 years with positive TRAb. RNA was extracted from PBMCs in TRIzol for both TCR sequencing and RNA sequencing. The diagnosis of Graves' disease followed American Thyroid Association guidelines. The patients came from an endocrinology department in Xi'an, China. Each patient gave approximately 9 milliliters of peripheral blood, collected in an EDTA anticoagulant tube. Ficoll Paque Plus density gradient separation was used to isolate PBMCs, and no further T cell sorting was performed. RNA quality was checked with an Agilent 2100 Bioanalyzer and agarose gel, and concentration with a NanoDrop 2000. V is pared back by 3 bases and J by 1 base, with 13 bases lying between the germline termini. Sequences MDHEN (CDR1) and SYDVKM (CDR2) are obtained from the germline V gene. The CDR3 runs 15 residues from the cysteine to the phenylalanine. Only CDR3 DNA remains: 45 bases, in frame from the first base.

This clonotype came up many times. Its recognized antigen is unknown. No base quality values were provided; no much bigger clone lies one nucleotide off. Libraries were prepared through multiplex PCR. TCRdb names Illumina HiSeq 4000 as the instrument used. To build TCR beta libraries, CDR3 regions were amplified by Arm-PCR using iRepertoire HTBI primers. Before sequencing, the PCR products underwent gel purification. The original pipeline was this. A total of roughly 58 TRBV and 14 TRBJ segments were identified across samples and were used for gene usage analysis of CDR3 amino acid clonotypes. COPE and FqMerger were used to merge filtered high-quality paired reads into contigs. BLAST was used to align contigs to IMGT TRBV, TRBD and TRBJ reference genes, with CDR3 defined following IMGT. Highly expanded clones were defined as clonotypes with a frequency above 0.1%. Shannon entropy was used to measure repertoire diversity, and the Gini coefficient was used to measure V-J evenness. Public clonotypes were defined as clonotypes shared by more than one individual. Using fastp trimming at Q25 and MiXCR clonotype assembly, TCRdb reanalyzed the public sequencing data and kept in-frame beta chains. Every entry covers one CDR3 protein and lists the most common genes and DNA from its rows. TCRdb's processing, not the authors', yielded these V and J calls. Across this sample there are roughly 490,000 distinct CDR3 sequences, with around a fifth seen only once. Together, the top ten hold 10% to 15% of the sample.

Recombination connected TRBV28 to TRBJ2-7; TRBD2 is a weak D gene call, 5 bases matching. The specimen comprised peripheral blood mononuclear cells (PBMCs), sampled when the disease was refractory, from a patient treated with antithyroid drugs. The sequence was collected from a female donor with Graves disease. The nucleotide sequence reads TGTGCCAGCAGTTTTGGGAGTTCCGATTCCTACGAGCAGTACTTC. Its coded protein is CASSFGSSDSYEQYF.